These 23 T cell receptor beta chains were sequenced from one sample in a study of shared clonotypes between healthy human individuals. Repertoires were generated with immunoSEQ multiplex PCR, while TCRdb's copy carries only in-frame clones and drops some. The sample includes 2,500,000 or so clones, roughly 92% of them seen just once. Sequenced material: naive CD4+ T cells from PBMCs. As for subset: CD45RA+ positively selected. All receptors derive from a man younger than 35 in good health. Some clones in this sample may be carry-over from other donors' samples.

The chain links TRBV2 to TRBJ2-5, with D unresolved. Germline lookup yields CDR1 SNHLY and CDR2 FYNNEI. V lost 2 bases to trimming and J lost 12 bases, with 13 bases between them. CDR3 length: 12 amino acids. The CDR3 sequence: CASSELFPVEYF. In DNA form, the CDR3 reads TGTGCCAGCAGTGAACTTTTCCCAGTAGAGTACTTC.

J is TRBJ2-1 and V is TRBV7-2; D is undetermined. There are 14 residues in the CDR3. The germline CDR1 and CDR2 sequences are SGHTA and FQGNSA. V dropped 1 base and J dropped 4 bases, with 8 bases sitting between them. The chain's CDR3 is CASSLDAAYNEQFF. The CDR3 DNA follows: TGTGCCAGCAGCTTAGACGCAGCTTACAATGAGCAGTTCTTC.

The J gene is TRBJ1-2, the V gene TRBV6-1; D gene ambiguous. V was clipped by 2 bases and J by 6 bases, with 13 bases between them. Looked up from germline, CDR1 is MNHNS and CDR2 is SASEGT. CDR3 length: 14 amino acids. The CDR3 nucleotides read TGTGCCAGCAGTGAATATGGCGGTCGGGATGGCTACACCTTC. Its translation is CASSEYGGRDGYTF.

J is TRBJ2-3 and V is TRBV5-4; D not certain. From germline, CDR1 is SGHNT and CDR2 YYREEE (reference sequence). This CDR3 is built from 16 residues. The V end was cut by 1 base, the J end by 1 base, with 13 bases between. This chain's CDR3 is CASSLRVHSRTDTQYF. CDR3 DNA: TGTGCCAGCAGCTTGCGCGTCCACAGCCGCACAGATACGCAGTATTTT.

This chain connects TRBV27 to TRBJ2-5, with D hard to call. The CDR3 length is 8 residues. Trimming removed 8 bases at V and 5 bases at J, with 0 bases between. Per the germline V gene, CDR1 is MNHEY and CDR2 is SMNVEV (reference sequence). The CDR3: CASETQYF. CDR3 nucleotide sequence: TGTGCCAGCGAGACCCAGTACTTC.

The rearrangement links TRBV18 to TRBJ1-5; the D gene is possibly TRBD1 (6 bases). Germline lookup yields CDR1 KGHSH and CDR2 LQKENI. Trimming took 4 bases from V and 5 from J, leaving 15 bases between them. The CDR3 sequence is 15 residues long. CDR3 in amino acids: CASSLYTGNDQPQHF. In DNA, the CDR3 is TGTGCCAGCTCACTTTACACAGGGAACGATCAGCCCCAGCATTTT.

In this sample, this clone turned up once. The same CDR3 can be traced to other DNA sequences in this sample. The chain employs TRBV15 and TRBJ2-2; D is undetermined. The CDR3 spans 14 residues. Germline CDR1 LNHNV, CDR2 YYDKDF (reference sequence). Trimming stripped 1 base from V and 2 bases from J, with 5 bases between. The CDR3 DNA reads TGTGCCACCAGCAGAGGCCCTAACACCGGGGAGCTGTTTTTT. This codes for CATSRGPNTGELFF.

V usage is TRBV6-6 and J usage is TRBJ1-4; D unclear. Deletions cut 6 bases from V and 7 bases from J, with 6 bases between. CDR3 size: 11 residues. Germline V gene sequence: CDR1 MNHNY, CDR2 SVGAGI (reference sequence). The CDR3 nucleotides are TGTGCCAGCAGATTCGGTGAAAAACTGTTTTTT. As protein: CASRFGEKLFF.

On this clone itself: This sample also contains other DNA sequences that code for the same CDR3. The chain has TRBV9 and TRBJ1-4; a possible D gene is TRBD1 (6 bases). Germline loops: CDR1 SGDLS, CDR2 YYNGEE. V was pared by 2 bases and J by 2 bases, with 10 bases between. This CDR3 comprises 15 residues. The CDR3 DNA reads as TGTGCCAGCAGCGTTGGGGGGGCCACTAATGAAAAACTGTTTTTT. Translating it yields CASSVGGATNEKLFF.

This clone has just one count. The V call is TRBV6-1, the J call TRBJ2-5, with no clear D. CDR1 MNHNS and CDR2 SASEGT come from the germline V gene. V was shortened by 7 bases and J by 5 bases, with 8 bases between the two germline ends. This CDR3 region has 11 residues. The CDR3 DNA reads as TGTGCCAGCAAAAAAGTGGAGACCCAGTACTTC. Its translation: CASKKVETQYF.

This clone has only one observation. The rearrangement links TRBV18 to TRBJ2-2; no firm D call. The CDR3 contains 16 residues. V lost 3 bases, J lost 4 bases, and 15 bases lay in between. CDR1 and CDR2 (germline): KGHSH, LQKENI. The CDR3 DNA sequence: TGTGCCAGCTCACCTCCACATATCAGTCGCACCGGGGAGCTGTTTTTT. Its protein is CASSPPHISRTGELFF.

This chain joins TRBV7-3 and TRBJ2-5; D is unresolved. This CDR3 has 15 amino acids. CDR1 is SGHTA and CDR2 is FQGTGA in the germline V gene. V was shortened by 1 base and J by 1 base, with 10 bases between the two germline ends. CDR3 amino acids: CASSLRPASQETQYF. The DNA of the CDR3 is TGTGCCAGCAGCTTAAGGCCAGCCAGCCAAGAGACCCAGTACTTC.

The chain recombines TRBV7-9 with TRBJ1-5; no definite D call. The germline CDR1 and CDR2 sequences are SEHNR and FQNEAQ (reference sequence). CDR3 length: 16 amino acids. The V and J ends lost 2 bases and 4 bases respectively, with 15 bases between them. In DNA, the CDR3 is TGTGCCAGCAGCTTAATGGACCCAATAAGGAATCAGCCCCAGCATTTT. It is translated as CASSLMDPIRNQPQHF.

The CDR3 loop is CASSYRFWGLETQYF. The CDR3 DNA follows: TGTGCCAGCAGTTACAGGTTTTGGGGTCTCGAGACCCAGTACTTC. The chain carries TRBV6-7 and TRBJ2-5; no clear D gene. TRBV6-7 is an ORF; its function is uncertain. Between the trimmed V and J ends, which lost 2 bases and 5 bases, there was a span of 15 bases. The CDR3 extends over 15 amino acids.

The chain is built from TRBV21-1 and TRBJ1-2; the table calls TRBD1, which could not be checked here. TRBV21-1 corresponds to a pseudogene. This CDR3 has 17 amino acids. The CDR3 spells CASSTPGTGPKMLGYTF. In DNA, the CDR3 is TGTGCCAGCAGCACCCCCGGGACAGGGCCTAAAATGCTTGGCTACACCTTC.

This chain connects TRBV18 to TRBJ2-2, with 7 bases identical to TRBD2. V dropped 3 bases and J dropped 3; count of bases not matched to a gene: 7. The germline V gene has CDR1 KGHSH and CDR2 LQKENI. This CDR3 has 16 amino acids. CDR3 residues: CASSPAAGRDTGELFF. In DNA form, the CDR3 reads TGTGCCAGCTCACCCGCGGCAGGGAGGGACACCGGGGAGCTGTTTTTT.

The V gene is TRBV5-1, the J gene TRBJ2-3; possible D gene TRBD1, 6 bases. The CDR3 sequence is 14 residues long. In germline, CDR1 is SGHRS, CDR2 YFSETQ. Trimming shortened V by 3 bases and J by 5 bases, and 13 bases separated the two germline ends. In DNA form, the CDR3 reads TGCGCCAGCAGCTCCACGGACAGAATAGATACGCAGTATTTT. It codes for CASSSTDRIDTQYF.

The chain couples TRBV11-2 to TRBJ2-2; maybe TRBD2 (5 bases). V was pared by 2 bases and J by 8 bases, with 9 bases between. The CDR3 has 13 residues. Germline V CDR1 and CDR2: SGHAT, FQNNGV. Written as DNA, the CDR3 is TGTGCCAGCAGCTTATTTGGGAGAGGGGAGCTGTTTTTT. Its protein product is CASSLFGRGELFF.

The chain combines TRBV5-1 with TRBJ2-7; D may be TRBD2 (6 bases). Germline CDR1 reads SGHRS; CDR2 reads YFSETQ. The V and J ends lost 1 base and 4 bases respectively, with 9 bases between them. This CDR3 spans 13 amino acids. This CDR3 is CASSLRERYEQYF. The CDR3 region has the DNA TGCGCCAGCAGCTTGCGGGAGCGGTACGAGCAGTACTTC.

The chain recombines TRBV4-1 with TRBJ1-1; D gene uncertain. CDR3 size: 13 residues. V was shortened by 1 base and J by 5 bases, with 8 bases between the two germline ends. The germline gives CDR1 MGHRA, CDR2 YSYEKL. The CDR3: CASSQGWETEAFF. Written as DNA, the CDR3 is TGCGCCAGCAGCCAAGGATGGGAGACTGAAGCTTTCTTT.

The rearrangement uses TRBV4-3 and TRBJ2-5; D remains ambiguous. Trimming cost V 4 bases and J 3 bases, with 15 bases left between them. The CDR3 is 15 residues long. Germline V gene data show CDR1 as LGHNA and CDR2 as YSLEER. The DNA of the CDR3 is TGCGCCAGCAGCCTATTACGCACATCCGAAGAGACCCAGTACTTC. Translated, it gives CASSLLRTSEETQYF.

This clone was counted only a few times. The same CDR3 is also encoded by other DNA sequences in this sample. J is TRBJ2-2 and V is TRBV9, with TRBD2 matching 8 bases. Trimming removed 2 bases from V and 0 bases from J; junction bases left unmatched: 0. The CDR3 runs 15 residues. Germline V gene lookup returns CDR1 SGDLS and CDR2 YYNGEE. Written as DNA, the CDR3 is TGTGCCAGCAGCGTTAGCGGGACGAACACCGGGGAGCTGTTTTTT. Translating it yields CASSVSGTNTGELFF. Based on the CDR3 plus reference TRBV9 and TRBJ2-2, the full variable domain is DSGVTQTPKHLITATGQRVTLRCSPRSGDLSVYWYQQSLDQGLQFLIQYYNGEERAKGNILERFSAQQFPDLHSELNLSSLELGDSALYFCASSVSGTNTGELFFGEGSRLTVL.

V and J are TRBV4-1 and TRBJ1-1, with D possibly being TRBD1 (6 bases). The CDR3 length is 15 residues. Germline assignment: CDR1 MGHRA and CDR2 YSYEKL. V was pared by 2 bases and J by 3 bases, with 13 bases between. The CDR3, as DNA: TGCGCCAGCAGCCAAACGGGGAACAGGGACACTGAAGCTTTCTTT. This translates into CASSQTGNRDTEAFF.